This T cell receptor (beta chain) was obtained from a study of T-cell memory formation after mild COVID-19. TCRdb used MiXCR to reprocess the 5' RACE reads, holding one entry per CDR3 protein. The sample lists 80,000 to 95,000 distinct CDR3 sequences, around 27% occurring once. The CDR3 spans 14 residues. V gave up 5 bases and J gave up 0 bases, with 9 bases separating them. CDR1 is SEHNR, CDR2 FQNEAQ, per germline (reference sequence). The chain couples TRBV7-9 to TRBJ2-3, with D hard to call. The clonotype was recovered from a man younger than 35 who had mild COVID-19 (a few samples of this study predate the infection). Cell type and time point are not known. The specimen was PBMCs or a T cell subset sorted from them (not recorded which). The CDR3 DNA reads as TGTGCCAGCAGCCCCTGGCGCAGCACAGATACGCAGTATTTT. Translation: CASSPWRSTDTQYF.